Below are 10 T cell receptor beta chains sequenced from a single sample in a study of OX40 agonist ivuxolimab in advanced cancers. TCRdb's copy holds only in-frame clones and misses some; the assay was immunoSEQ multiplex PCR. The sample includes approximately 60,000 clones, 84% of them seen just once. The starting material was CD4+ or CD8+ T cells sorted from blood, obtained in a trial of the OX40 agonist ivuxolimab. The receptors shown here come from an adult with an advanced solid tumor such as melanoma, head and neck, liver or kidney cancer.

The chain carries TRBV28 and TRBJ1-1; D gene uncertain. The CDR3 runs to 11 residues. Trimming shortened V by 6 bases and J by 11 bases, and 13 bases separated the two germline ends. From germline, CDR1 is MDHEN and CDR2 SYDVKM. This CDR3 reads CASRAGASAFF. Here the CDR3 DNA reads TGTGCCAGCAGGGCCGGCGCCTCGGCTTTCTTT.

This clone was detected only a few times. The chain joins TRBV19 to TRBJ1-5, with a weak D call TRBD1 (5 bases). Germline-derived CDR1 and CDR2 are LNHDA and SQIVND (reference sequence). Trimming cost V 5 bases and J 3 bases, with 11 bases left between them. The CDR3 consists of 14 residues. This CDR3 is CASSRGGVNQPQHF. The DNA for the CDR3 is TGTGCCAGTAGTCGCGGGGGGGTCAATCAGCCCCAGCATTTT.

This clone was observed a few times. This chain connects TRBV29-1 to TRBJ2-6, with 9 bases that match TRBD1. Trimming removed 6 bases from V and 2 bases from J; junction bases left unmatched: 2. The CDR3 spans 14 residues. The germline gives CDR1 SQVTM, CDR2 ANQGSEA. In DNA form, the CDR3 reads TGCAGCGTGGGACAGGGCACTGGGGCCAACGTCCTGACTTTC. This translates into CSVGQGTGANVLTF.

The chain has TRBV4-2 and TRBJ1-1; D unresolved. The V end lost 0 bases, the J end lost 7 bases, and 6 bases lay between the germline ends. The CDR3 is 12 residues long. Germline CDR1 and CDR2: LGHNA and YNFKEQ. The CDR3 protein is CASSQEPGEAFF. The CDR3 DNA is TGTGCCAGCAGCCAAGAGCCGGGTGAAGCTTTCTTT.

This chain connects TRBV28 to TRBJ1-3; possible D gene TRBD1, 6 bases. V shed 6 bases and J shed 5 bases, with 23 bases lying between them. Germline CDR1 reads MDHEN; CDR2 reads SYDVKM. The CDR3 spans 17 residues. CDR3 region: CASSPRVGARKRNTIYF. The DNA for the CDR3 is TGTGCCAGCAGCCCCCGGGTGGGGGCGAGGAAAAGAAACACCATATATTTT.

The CDR3 DNA is TGTGCCAGCAGTGAAGGGAGCGGGGGGGCTGGAGAGACCCAGTACTTC. It codes for CASSEGSGGAGETQYF. The chain couples TRBV2 to TRBJ2-5; 10 nucleotides match TRBD2. The CDR3 runs 16 residues. J was trimmed by 4 bases and V by 1 base; bases with no gene match: 6. Germline CDR1 reads SNHLY; CDR2 reads FYNNEI.

The rearrangement joins TRBV7-3 to TRBJ2-1; D unclear. This CDR3 contains 12 residues. CDR1 and CDR2 from the germline V gene are SGHTA and FQGTGA. Trimming took off 1 base at V and 8 bases at J, with 6 bases between the two ends. Written as DNA, the CDR3 is TGTGCCAGCAGCTTAAATTTCCATGAGCAGTTCTTC. Residues: CASSLNFHEQFF.

The gene calls are TRBV11-2 and TRBJ2-5, with 10 bases fitting TRBD2. The tail of the sequence fits TRBJ2-7 better, so the J call may be wrong. CDR3 size: 16 residues. Germline CDR1 is SGHAT and CDR2 is FQNNGV. CDR3 amino acids: CASSLDSGGSSYEQYF. CDR3 nucleotides: TGTGCCAGCAGCTTAGATAGCGGGGGGAGCTCCTACGAGCAGTACTTC.

The DNA for the CDR3 is TGTGCCAGCAGTTTTGCCGGTGTGGAGACCCAGTACTTC. This translates into CASSFAGVETQYF. J is TRBJ2-5 and V is TRBV6-5; D gene ambiguous. Looked up from germline, CDR1 is MNHEY and CDR2 is SVGAGI. V was clipped by 4 bases and J by 5 bases, with 11 bases between them. This CDR3 has 13 residues.

The genes are TRBV11-2 and TRBJ1-6, with D perhaps matching TRBD1 (5 bases). In germline, CDR1 is SGHAT, CDR2 FQNNGV. The ends were cut back, 5 bases at V and 10 bases at J, with 15 bases in the middle. The CDR3 is 14 residues long. The CDR3 nucleotides read TGTGCCAGCAGCCCCCTGGGGGGGAGATCACCCCTCCACTTT. Protein sequence: CASSPLGGRSPLHF.